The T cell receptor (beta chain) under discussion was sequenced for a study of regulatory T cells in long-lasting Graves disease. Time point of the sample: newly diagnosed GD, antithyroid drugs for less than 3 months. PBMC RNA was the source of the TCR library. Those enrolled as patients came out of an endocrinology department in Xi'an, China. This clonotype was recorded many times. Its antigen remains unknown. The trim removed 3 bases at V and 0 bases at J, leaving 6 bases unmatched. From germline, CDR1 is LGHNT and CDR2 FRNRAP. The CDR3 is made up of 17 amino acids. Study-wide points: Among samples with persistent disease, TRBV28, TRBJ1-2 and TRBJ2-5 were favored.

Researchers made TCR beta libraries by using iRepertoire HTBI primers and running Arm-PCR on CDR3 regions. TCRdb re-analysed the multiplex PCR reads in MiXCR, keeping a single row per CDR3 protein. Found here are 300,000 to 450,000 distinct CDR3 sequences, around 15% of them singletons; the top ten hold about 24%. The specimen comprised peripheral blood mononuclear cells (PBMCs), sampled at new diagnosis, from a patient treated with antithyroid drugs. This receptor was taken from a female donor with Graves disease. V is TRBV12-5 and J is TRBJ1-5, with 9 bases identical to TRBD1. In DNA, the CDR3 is TGTGCTAGTGGTTTCCGACAGGGGGTAACTAGCAATCAGCCCCAGCATTTT. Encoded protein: CASGFRQGVTSNQPQHF.